The 19 T cell receptor beta chains presented below share a single source sample, sequenced in a study of healthy donors' naive CD4 and CD8 T cells. A linear amplification protocol produced the TCR libraries from about 0.45 ug of total RNA. A single record per CDR3 protein comes from TCRdb applying MiXCR to the reads. The sample yields 150,000 to 200,000 distinct CDR3 sequences, about 76% seen once. The sequenced material came from naive CD4+ and CD8+ T cells sorted from blood, pooled from several donors. The receptors were gathered from a pool of human donors in good health; the sample pools cells from several healthy donors.

The rearrangement joins TRBV6-5 to TRBJ2-3; D gene uncertain. Germline CDR1 reads MNHEY; CDR2 reads SVGAGI. V shed 7 bases and J shed 0 bases, with 11 bases lying between them. The CDR3 runs to 14 residues. CDR3 DNA sequence: TGTGCCAGCACCATGGGTGTAAGCACAGATACGCAGTATTTT. Residues: CASTMGVSTDTQYF.

The rearrangement uses TRBV20-1 and TRBJ1-1; a possible D gene is TRBD1 (6 bases). Deletions cut 3 bases from V and 7 bases from J, with 24 bases between. This CDR3 comprises 16 residues. The V gene's germline CDR1 is DFQATT and CDR2 SNEGSKA (reference sequence). The DNA for the CDR3 is TGCAGTGCTAGGGGGCGAGAGGGGGGCGCAAGTCGTGAAGCTTTCTTT. Translating it yields CSARGREGGASREAFF.

The V call is TRBV7-9, the J call TRBJ1-5; 7 bases map to TRBD1. This CDR3 spans 17 amino acids. The germline gives CDR1 SEHNR, CDR2 FQNEAQ (reference sequence). Trimming at V came to 5 bases and at J to 6 bases, leaving 16 bases not matched to a gene. CDR3 loop: CASSANMGEPGGQPQHF. For the CDR3, the DNA is TGTGCCAGCAGCGCCAATATGGGTGAGCCAGGGGGTCAGCCCCAGCATTTT. The full variable domain, its missing parts supplied by reference TRBV7-9 and TRBJ1-5, is DTGVSQNPRHKITKRGQNVTFRCDPISEHNRLYWYRQTLGQGPEFLTYFQNEAQLEKSRLLSDRFSAERPKGSFSTLEIQRTEQGDSAMYLCASSANMGEPGGQPQHFGDGTRLSIL.

The chain uses TRBV29-1 and TRBJ2-2, with TRBD2 as a possible D gene (6 bases). The V gene's germline CDR1 is SQVTM and CDR2 ANQGSEA. The CDR3 totals 13 residues. Trimming cost V 4 bases and J 3 bases, with 9 bases left between them. Here the CDR3 DNA reads TGCAGCGTTGGGAGGGTCGACACCGGGGAGCTGTTTTTT. Its translation is CSVGRVDTGELFF.

The V call is TRBV7-9, the J call TRBJ2-7, with D unclear. The CDR3 length is 13 residues. V was pared by 1 base and J by 6 bases, with 10 bases between. In germline, CDR1 is SEHNR, CDR2 FQNEAQ (reference sequence). Here the CDR3 DNA reads TGTGCCAGCAGCTTAGTAACGGGCTTCGAGCAGTACTTC. Amino acid sequence: CASSLVTGFEQYF.

The rearrangement uses TRBV29-1 and TRBJ1-1; D might be TRBD1 (6 bases). Germline V gene sequence: CDR1 SQVTM, CDR2 ANQGSEA. The V end was cut by 6 bases, the J end by 7 bases, with 15 bases between. The CDR3 has 12 residues. The CDR3 sequence: CSVHRDKDEAFF. The CDR3, as DNA: TGCAGCGTCCACCGGGACAAGGATGAAGCTTTCTTT.

This chain joins TRBV20-1 and TRBJ1-1, with D maybe TRBD1 (5 bases). V lost 4 bases to trimming and J lost 0 bases, with 15 bases between them. The CDR3 runs to 15 residues. The germline V gene encodes CDR1 DFQATT and CDR2 SNEGSKA (reference sequence). This CDR3 is CSAIDRQILNTEAFF. The CDR3 nucleotides are TGCAGTGCTATCGATCGACAGATCTTGAACACTGAAGCTTTCTTT.

The chain is built from TRBV29-1 and TRBJ1-1; TRBD1 might be the D (5 bases). Germline lookup yields CDR1 SQVTM and CDR2 ANQGSEA. V was cut by 5 bases and J by 4 bases, with 11 bases left in between. The CDR3 runs 12 residues. The CDR3 sequence: CSVRGRSTEAFF. In DNA, the CDR3 is TGCAGCGTTCGGGGGAGGAGCACTGAAGCTTTCTTT.

This chain links TRBV15 with TRBJ2-3, with D hard to call. This CDR3 is 17 amino acids long. Trimming took 1 base from V and 0 from J, leaving 14 bases between them. Germline V gene data show CDR1 as LNHNV and CDR2 as YYDKDF (reference sequence). The CDR3 spells CATSRGRAESSTDTQYF. CDR3 DNA: TGTGCCACCAGCAGAGGACGGGCCGAGTCTAGCACAGATACGCAGTATTTT.

J is TRBJ2-7 and V is TRBV29-1, with D possibly TRBD1 on 5 matching bases. Germline-derived CDR1 and CDR2 are SQVTM and ANQGSEA. The CDR3 loop spans 13 amino acids. Deletions cut 7 bases from V and 0 bases from J, with 13 bases between. The DNA of the CDR3 is TGCAGCGGCCTGGACACAAGCTCCTACGAGCAGTACTTC. Translated, it gives CSGLDTSSYEQYF.

The chain couples TRBV24-1 to TRBJ2-3, with D perhaps matching TRBD1 (6 bases). CDR1 is KGHDR and CDR2 is SFDVKD in the germline V gene. Trimming left V 3 bases short and J 2 bases short, with 11 bases between. The CDR3 is made up of 15 amino acids. The CDR3 DNA reads as TGTGCCACCAGTGATGCCGGACAGCACACAGATACGCAGTATTTT. It specifies CATSDAGQHTDTQYF.

The chain uses TRBV6-5 and TRBJ2-3; 7 bases agree with TRBD2. Unmatched junction bases numbered 8, after V lost 5 bases and J lost 6 bases. Germline assignment: CDR1 MNHEY and CDR2 SVGAGI. The CDR3 loop spans 14 amino acids. CDR3 loop: CASSLTSLGDTQYF. CDR3 DNA sequence: TGTGCCAGCAGTCTGACTAGCCTGGGGGATACGCAGTATTTT.

The V and J genes are TRBV6-5 and TRBJ2-4, with 9 bases matching TRBD1. This CDR3 contains 14 residues. Germline V CDR1 and CDR2: MNHEY, SVGAGI. V trimming: 0 bases; J trimming: 7 bases; junction bases outside the gene matches: 1. CDR3 nucleotides: TGTGCCAGCAGTTACTCAGGGACAGGGAACATTCAGTACTTC. Translation: CASSYSGTGNIQYF.

The rearrangement joins TRBV11-2 to TRBJ2-3; 8 bases are a match to TRBD2. V gave up 0 bases and J gave up 0 bases; unmatched junction bases: 5. Germline loops: CDR1 SGHAT, CDR2 FQNNGV. The CDR3 extends over 17 amino acids. CDR3 residues: CASSLEAGGRSTDTQYF. CDR3 sequence (DNA): TGTGCCAGCAGCTTAGAGGCGGGGGGCCGGAGCACAGATACGCAGTATTTT.

The chain carries TRBV29-1 and TRBJ2-5; 8 bases line up with TRBD1. The CDR3 runs to 13 residues. Germline lookup yields CDR1 SQVTM and CDR2 ANQGSEA. J lost 5 bases, V lost 5 bases, and 7 bases had no gene match. For the CDR3, the DNA is TGCAGCGTTAGAGGACAGGGATTGGAGACCCAGTACTTC. It yields the protein CSVRGQGLETQYF.

This clonotype was recorded a few times. The V call is TRBV5-5, the J call TRBJ2-1; 16 bases match TRBD2. Germline V lookup: CDR1 SGHKS, CDR2 YYEKEE (reference sequence). V was clipped by 3 bases and J by 8 bases; unmatched bases: 2. This CDR3 has 15 residues. CDR3 in DNA: TGTGCCAGCAGCTCCGGGACTAGCGGGAGGGATGAGCAGTTCTTC. Its protein product is CASSSGTSGRDEQFF.

The rearrangement links TRBV29-1 to TRBJ2-5; tentative D call: TRBD2 (5 bases). There are 14 residues in the CDR3. Germline V gives CDR1 SQVTM, CDR2 ANQGSEA. The V end lost 7 bases, the J end lost 1 base, and 16 bases lay between the germline ends. The CDR3 loop reads CSGQARGIQETQYF. DNA of the CDR3: TGCAGCGGGCAAGCCCGAGGGATCCAAGAGACCCAGTACTTC.

The V gene is TRBV6-5, the J gene TRBJ2-7, with 7 bases aligning to TRBD1. Germline V lookup: CDR1 MNHEY, CDR2 SVGAGI. The CDR3 runs 14 residues. V shed 6 bases and J 0 bases; nucleotides not matched to a gene: 5. The CDR3 region has the DNA TGTGCCAGCAGCCGAGACAGGGACTCCTACGAGCAGTACTTC. This gives the protein CASSRDRDSYEQYF.

V and J are TRBV12-5 and TRBJ2-1; 8 bases match TRBD2. Germline V CDR1 and CDR2: LGHNT, FRNRAP. There are 16 residues in the CDR3. The CDR3 protein is CASRPVAGRSYNEQFF. The CDR3 DNA reads TGTGCCAGCCGACCTGTAGCGGGAAGGTCCTACAATGAGCAGTTCTTC.